One and the same sample provided the 13 T cell receptor beta chains below, sequenced in a study of T cell responses to AZD1222 COVID-19 vaccine. TCRdb keeps only in-frame clones here, not all; method: immunoSEQ multiplex PCR. The sample lists roughly 140,000 clones, roughly 90% occurring once. Source: peripheral blood, taken 28 days after the second AZD1222 dose. The receptors come from an adult who received the AZD1222 COVID-19 vaccine.

This chain connects TRBV7-9 to TRBJ1-5; weak D call: TRBD1 (6 bases). Germline CDR1 is SEHNR and CDR2 is FQNEAQ (reference sequence). The CDR3 extends over 14 amino acids. Deletions cut 1 base from V and 3 bases from J, with 7 bases between. CDR3 in amino acids: CASSLDRVNQPQHF. The CDR3 DNA sequence: TGTGCCAGCAGCTTAGACAGGGTCAATCAGCCCCAGCATTTT.

The J gene is TRBJ1-1, the V gene TRBV9, with TRBD1 as a possible D gene (6 bases). Germline values: CDR1 SGDLS, CDR2 YYNGEE. The CDR3 has 14 amino acids. Trimming took off 3 bases at V and 5 bases at J, with 14 bases between the two ends. The DNA of the CDR3 is TGTGCCAGCAGCGCGGGGGCCCAAGGGACTGAAGCTTTCTTT. This codes for CASSAGAQGTEAFF.

The CDR3 is CASSQARANTREQYF. CDR3 nucleotide sequence: TGCGCCAGCAGCCAAGCAAGGGCCAACACGAGGGAGCAGTACTTC. The J gene is TRBJ2-7, the V gene TRBV4-1, with D uncertain. V was cut by 1 base and J by 7 bases, with 17 bases left in between. Germline V gene sequence: CDR1 MGHRA, CDR2 YSYEKL. The CDR3 is 15 residues long.

This rearrangement joins TRBV9 to TRBJ1-1; weak D call: TRBD1 (6 bases). In germline, CDR1 is SGDLS, CDR2 YYNGEE. There are 17 residues in the CDR3. V was clipped by 0 bases and J by 0 bases, with 15 bases between them. The CDR3 nucleotides read TGTGCCAGCAGCGTAGCTGGGGGCTCGGGAATGAACACTGAAGCTTTCTTT. This gives the protein CASSVAGGSGMNTEAFF. Using reference TRBV9 and TRBJ1-1 for the parts outside the CDR3, the full variable domain is DSGVTQTPKHLITATGQRVTLRCSPRSGDLSVYWYQQSLDQGLQFLIQYYNGEERAKGNILERFSAQQFPDLHSELNLSSLELGDSALYFCASSVAGGSGMNTEAFFGQGTRLTVV.

This CDR3 reads CASSSQGKGQPQHF. CDR3 DNA: TGTGCCAGCAGTTCACAGGGTAAGGGGCAGCCCCAGCATTTT. The rearrangement uses TRBV28 and TRBJ1-5; the D gene is possibly TRBD1 (6 bases). CDR3 length equals 14 residues. V was trimmed by 4 bases and J by 7 bases, leaving 14 bases between them. From germline, CDR1 is MDHEN and CDR2 SYDVKM. The entire variable domain, with the rest obtained from reference TRBV28 and TRBJ1-5, is as follows: DVKVTQSSRYLVKRTGEKVFLECVQDMDHENMFWYRQDPGLGLRLIYFSYDVKMKEKGDIPEGYSVSREKKERFSLILESASTNQTSMYLCASSSQGKGQPQHFGDGTRLSIL.

This clone has a single count. The CDR3 region is CASSQDTGNQPQHF. The CDR3, as DNA: TGTGCCAGCAGCCAAGACACAGGGAATCAGCCCCAGCATTTT. This chain links TRBV3-1 (or the pseudogene TRBV3-2) with TRBJ1-5; TRBD1 is a possible D gene (6 bases). CDR3 length: 14 residues. The V gene's germline CDR1 is LGHDT and CDR2 YNNKEL (reference sequence). Trimming removed 0 bases at V and 4 bases at J, with 7 bases between.

This clone was recorded a few times. This rearrangement joins TRBV24-1 to TRBJ2-3, with 12 bases lining up with TRBD2. This CDR3 spans 16 amino acids. V was pared by 4 bases and J by 7 bases, with 8 bases of the junction left unmatched. Germline loops: CDR1 KGHDR, CDR2 SFDVKD. In nucleotides, the CDR3 is TGTGCCACCAGTGACACAACTAGCGGGGGGATTTATACGCAGTATTTT. This codes for CATSDTTSGGIYTQYF.

This sequence joins TRBV5-4 and TRBJ1-6; D might be TRBD1 (5 bases). Germline CDR1 reads SGHNT; CDR2 reads YYREEE (reference sequence). This CDR3 region has 13 residues. V dropped 2 bases and J dropped 10 bases, with 10 bases sitting between them. The CDR3 reads CASSFSGNSPLHF. In nucleotides, the CDR3 is TGTGCCAGCAGCTTTTCAGGGAACTCACCCCTCCACTTT. Supplemented by reference TRBV5-4 and TRBJ1-6, the full variable domain reads ETGVTQSPTHLIKTRGQQVTLRCSSQSGHNTVSWYQQALGQGPQFIFQYYREEENGRGNFPPRFSGLQFPNYSSELNVNALELDDSALYLCASSFSGNSPLHFGNGTRLTVT.

V usage is TRBV27 and J usage is TRBJ1-6, with D unclear. The CDR3 extends over 15 amino acids. Germline CDR1 is MNHEY and CDR2 is SMNVEV (reference sequence). Deletions cut 8 bases from V and 0 bases from J, with 11 bases between. CDR3 nucleotide sequence: TGTGCCAGCTCGGACGTAAGCTCCTATAATTCACCCCTCCACTTT. Its protein is CASSDVSSYNSPLHF.

CDR3 sequence: CASALPAGAYNEQFF. The DNA for the CDR3 is TGTGCCAGCGCTTTACCTGCAGGAGCCTACAATGAGCAGTTCTTC. V is TRBV5-5 and J is TRBJ2-1; D is undetermined. Germline CDR1 reads SGHKS; CDR2 reads YYEKEE (reference sequence). The CDR3 has 15 residues. Trimming stripped 7 bases from V and 2 bases from J, with 16 bases between.

The chain carries TRBV29-1 and TRBJ1-1; D gene ambiguous. Germline lookup yields CDR1 SQVTM and CDR2 ANQGSEA. V was pared by 4 bases and J by 7 bases, with 10 bases between. The CDR3 runs to 11 residues. DNA for the CDR3: TGCAGCGTTGGACCCGGAGTTGAAGCTTTCTTT. Amino acids: CSVGPGVEAFF. The complete variable domain, with remaining parts taken from reference TRBV29-1 and TRBJ1-1, reads SAVISQKPSRDICQRGTSLTIQCQVDSQVTMMFWYRQQPGQSLTLIATANQGSEATYESGFVIDKFPISRPNLTFSTLTVSNMSPEDSSIYLCSVGPGVEAFFGQGTRLTVV.

The chain links TRBV2 to TRBJ1-2; D remains ambiguous. CDR1 is SNHLY, CDR2 FYNNEI, per germline. The CDR3 runs to 14 residues. Trimming cost V 4 bases and J 7 bases, with 16 bases left between them. The CDR3 loop reads CASSALMSGVGYTF. Written as DNA, the CDR3 is TGTGCCAGCAGTGCTTTAATGAGCGGCGTTGGCTACACCTTC. The full variable domain, rest sourced from reference TRBV2 and TRBJ1-2, is EPEVTQTPSHQVTQMGQEVILRCVPISNHLYFYWYRQILGQKVEFLVSFYNNEISEKSEIFDDQFSVERPDGSNFTLKIRSTKLEDSAMYFCASSALMSGVGYTFGSGTRLTVV.

The chain joins TRBV5-1 to TRBJ1-2, with D possibly being TRBD1 (5 bases). V was shortened by 0 bases and J by 4 bases, with 10 bases between the two germline ends. In germline, CDR1 is SGHRS, CDR2 YFSETQ. This CDR3 spans 14 amino acids. Here the CDR3 reads CASSLDGGIYGYTF. CDR3 nucleotides: TGCGCCAGCAGCTTGGACGGGGGGATCTATGGCTACACCTTC. Together with reference TRBV5-1 and TRBJ1-2, the CDR3 gives the full variable domain: KAGVTQTPRYLIKTRGQQVTLSCSPISGHRSVSWYQQTPGQGLQFLFEYFSETQRNKGNFPGRFSGRQFSNSRSEMNVSTLELGDSALYLCASSLDGGIYGYTFGSGTRLTVV.